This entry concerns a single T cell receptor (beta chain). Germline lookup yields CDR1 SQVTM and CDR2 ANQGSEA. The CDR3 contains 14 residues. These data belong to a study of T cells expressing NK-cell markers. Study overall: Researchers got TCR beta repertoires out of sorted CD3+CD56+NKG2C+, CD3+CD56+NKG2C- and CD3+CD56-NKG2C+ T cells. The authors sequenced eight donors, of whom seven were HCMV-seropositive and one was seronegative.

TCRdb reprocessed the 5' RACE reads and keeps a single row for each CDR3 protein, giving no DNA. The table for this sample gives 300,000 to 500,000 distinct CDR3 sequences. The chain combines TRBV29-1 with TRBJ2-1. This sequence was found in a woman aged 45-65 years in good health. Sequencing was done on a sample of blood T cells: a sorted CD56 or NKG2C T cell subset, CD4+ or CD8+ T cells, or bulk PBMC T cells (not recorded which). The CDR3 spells CSVETRLAMDEQFF.